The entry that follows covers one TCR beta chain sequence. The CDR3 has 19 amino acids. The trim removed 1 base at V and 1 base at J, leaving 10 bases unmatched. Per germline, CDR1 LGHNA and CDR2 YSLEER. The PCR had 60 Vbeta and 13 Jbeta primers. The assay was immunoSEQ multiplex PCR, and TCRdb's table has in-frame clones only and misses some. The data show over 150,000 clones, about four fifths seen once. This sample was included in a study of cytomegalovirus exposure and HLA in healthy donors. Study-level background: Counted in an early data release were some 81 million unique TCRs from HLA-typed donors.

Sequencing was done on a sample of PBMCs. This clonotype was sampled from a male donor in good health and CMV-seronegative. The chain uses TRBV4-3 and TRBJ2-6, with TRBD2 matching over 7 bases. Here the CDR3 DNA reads TGCGCCAGCAGCCAAGGGAGTGGACGGGGAGGGTCTGGGGCCAACGTCCTGACTTTC. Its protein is CASSQGSGRGGSGANVLTF.